Listed here is a single T cell receptor (beta chain). This clone was seen once. Its antigen has not been determined. One base away there is no much larger clone; base qualities are not given. This entry belongs to a study of control samples from healthy donors and cancer patients (dated by TCRdb to about 2020). Relative to germline, V is missing 1 base and J is missing 5 bases, with 2 bases of the junction outside any gene match. Sequences LGHDT (CDR1) and YNNKEL (CDR2) are obtained from the germline V gene (reference sequence). The CDR3 runs 15 residues from the cysteine to the phenylalanine. Only the CDR3 region is kept as DNA, spanning 45 bases read in frame from base 1. The protocol used for the library was the immunoSEQ multiplex PCR assay. The source is immuneACCESS, and TCRdb retained only in-frame sequences with V and J called. Part of the clones is not carried over; for the studies checked, unresolved V genes explain less than half of this, and the remainder is unexplained. The sample records fewer than 130,000 clones, roughly 90% of which are singletons. The top ten clones comprise 3.5% to 4% of the sample.

What was sequenced was PBMCs. The receptor chain draws on TRBV3-1 (or the pseudogene TRBV3-2) and TRBJ2-1; a stretch of 10 junction bases matches TRBD2. The source of this sequence is a woman aged 55 to 70 with lung cancer. The CDR3 has the sequence CASSQVAGGHNEQFF. The DNA sequence follows: TGTGCCAGCAGCCAAGTAGCGGGAGGACACAATGAGCAGTTCTTC.